This note documents a single T cell receptor (beta chain) sequence. Assay used: immunoSEQ multiplex PCR; TCRdb lists only in-frame clones, some missing. The data hold 300,000 to 350,000 clones, with about 88% observed a single time. This specimen comes from a study of blood T cell repertoires in COVID-19. The clonotype was recovered from a young woman who had recovered from COVID-19. Sequences were obtained from PBMCs or T cells enriched from blood (not recorded which).

The CDR3 DNA follows: TGTGCCAGCAGTTCCTGGGGGGGCGGAAACACTGAAGCTTTCTTT. Translation gives CASSSWGGGNTEAFF. V and J are TRBV6-5 and TRBJ1-1, with D possibly being TRBD1 (6 bases). The V and J ends lost 4 bases and 2 bases respectively, with 14 bases between them. CDR3 length: 15 residues. Germline CDR1 and CDR2: MNHEY and SVGAGI.